Following are 27 T cell receptor beta chains from one sample sequenced in a study of blood T cell repertoires in COVID-19. Sequenced by immunoSEQ multiplex PCR; TCRdb stores in-frame clones only, minus some. This table holds approximately 300,000 clones, less than 85% found once. The material sequenced was PBMCs or T cells enriched from blood (not recorded which). The receptors come from a woman aged 30 to 39 who had been exposed to COVID-19.

The chain has TRBV4-2 and TRBJ1-4; 9 positions match TRBD1. After removal of 2 bases from V and 5 bases from J, the junction contained 9 bases not matched to a gene. Germline V lookup: CDR1 LGHNA, CDR2 YNFKEQ. The CDR3 is made up of 17 amino acids. For the CDR3, the DNA is TGTGCCAGCAGCCAACTAATTCGGGACAGGGAGAATGAAAAACTGTTTTTT. It specifies CASSQLIRDRENEKLFF.

This sequence joins TRBV4-1 and TRBJ2-7; the match to TRBD1 covers 9 bases. The ends lost 4 bases at V and 6 bases at J; junction bases unmatched: 13. The CDR3 length is 16 residues. CDR1 and CDR2 from the germline V gene are MGHRA and YSYEKL. The CDR3 loop reads CASSRLVGQGGIEQYF. CDR3 nucleotide sequence: TGCGCCAGCAGCCGACTGGTGGGACAGGGCGGTATCGAGCAGTACTTC.

This clone was recorded once. The chain recombines TRBV5-6 with TRBJ1-1; 7 nucleotides match TRBD1. Germline CDR1 is SGHDT and CDR2 is YYEEEE. V shed 3 bases and J 4 bases; nucleotides not matched to a gene: 9. This CDR3 is built from 15 residues. CDR3 nucleotide sequence: TGTGCCAGCAGCTCCTACAGGGGAAGTGGCACTGAAGCTTTCTTT. Residues: CASSSYRGSGTEAFF. The variable domain in full, completed from reference TRBV5-6 and TRBJ1-1, reads DAGVTQSPTHLIKTRGQQVTLRCSPKSGHDTVSWYQQALGQGPQFIFQYYEEEERQRGNFPDRFSGHQFPNYSSELNVNALLLGDSALYLCASSSYRGSGTEAFFGQGTRLTVV.

This chain joins TRBV12-3 or TRBV12-4 and TRBJ2-2; D is uncertain. The CDR3 has 12 amino acids. Trimming cost V 2 bases and J 5 bases, with 3 bases left between them. The chain's CDR3 is CASSLITGELFF. CDR3 sequence (DNA): TGTGCCAGCAGTTTAATAACCGGGGAGCTGTTTTTT.

This chain joins TRBV28 and TRBJ2-7; no firm D call. Per the germline V gene, CDR1 is MDHEN and CDR2 is SYDVKM. This CDR3 has 13 residues. V was clipped by 5 bases and J by 7 bases, with 15 bases between them. CDR3 residues: CASSRLESGEQYF. The CDR3 nucleotides read TGTGCCAGCAGTCGACTGGAGTCTGGAGAGCAGTACTTC. Complete variable domain (other parts from reference TRBV28 and TRBJ2-7): DVKVTQSSRYLVKRTGEKVFLECVQDMDHENMFWYRQDPGLGLRLIYFSYDVKMKEKGDIPEGYSVSREKKERFSLILESASTNQTSMYLCASSRLESGEQYFGPGTRLTVT.

In this sample, this clone turned up once. The rearrangement joins TRBV27 to TRBJ2-3, with D hard to call. Trimming removed 2 bases at V and 3 bases at J, with 6 bases between. In germline, CDR1 is MNHEY, CDR2 SMNVEV (reference sequence). The CDR3 totals 13 residues. The CDR3 nucleotides read TGTGCCAGCAGTTTAGTTCCAACAGATACGCAGTATTTT. Its translation is CASSLVPTDTQYF.

V gene TRBV27 combines with J gene TRBJ2-7; TRBD1 aligns across 9 bases. Germline assignment: CDR1 MNHEY and CDR2 SMNVEV (reference sequence). V was clipped by 3 bases and J by 6 bases; unmatched bases: 12. The CDR3 spans 16 residues. CDR3 DNA sequence: TGTGCCAGCAGTTTGGGAGAAGGGACAGGGTTGGGCGAGCAGTACTTC. As protein: CASSLGEGTGLGEQYF.

This clone has just a few counts. The chain combines TRBV4-1 with TRBJ2-1; TRBD2 aligns across 8 bases. The CDR3 is 15 amino acids. Germline CDR1 reads MGHRA; CDR2 reads YSYEKL. V shed 5 bases and J 3 bases; nucleotides not matched to a gene: 6. The CDR3 spells CASSYREGGYNEQFF. The CDR3 DNA follows: TGCGCCAGCAGCTACCGGGAGGGCGGCTACAATGAGCAGTTCTTC.

The chain combines TRBV5-4 with TRBJ2-1, with TRBD2 identical over 14 bases. After removal of 5 bases from V and 5 bases from J, the junction contained 9 bases not matched to a gene. The CDR3 is 17 amino acids. The germline V gene has CDR1 SGHNT and CDR2 YYREEE (reference sequence). For the CDR3, the DNA is TGTGCCAGCAGGTCCGGGACTAGCGGGGGCCGAGACAATGAGCAGTTCTTC. Encoded protein: CASRSGTSGGRDNEQFF.

The chain carries TRBV28 and TRBJ1-3; 7 bases match TRBD1. The CDR3 extends over 17 amino acids. Germline V lookup: CDR1 MDHEN, CDR2 SYDVKM. The V segment lost 4 bases and the J segment 3 bases; nucleotides outside the gene matches: 12. The CDR3 reads CASSSQSQGQIGNTIYF. DNA of the CDR3: TGTGCCAGCAGTTCCCAATCACAGGGGCAGATTGGAAACACCATATATTTT. The complete variable domain, with remaining parts taken from reference TRBV28 and TRBJ1-3, reads DVKVTQSSRYLVKRTGEKVFLECVQDMDHENMFWYRQDPGLGLRLIYFSYDVKMKEKGDIPEGYSVSREKKERFSLILESASTNQTSMYLCASSSQSQGQIGNTIYFGEGSWLTVV.

The J gene is TRBJ1-4, the V gene TRBV2; 10 nucleotides align to TRBD1. Germline CDR1 and CDR2: SNHLY and FYNNEI. The J segment lost 7 bases and the V segment lost 3 bases, leaving 5 bases of the junction unmatched. The CDR3 has 15 residues. The CDR3 spells CASSEGDRGTEKLFF. In nucleotides, the CDR3 is TGTGCCAGCAGTGAGGGGGACAGGGGAACTGAAAAACTGTTTTTT.

The chain links TRBV24-1 to TRBJ1-1; possibly TRBD1 for D (6 bases). The CDR3 extends over 14 amino acids. Germline CDR1 and CDR2: KGHDR and SFDVKD. V shed 5 bases and J shed 5 bases, with 14 bases lying between them. CDR3: CATSGSNRETEAFF. CDR3 DNA: TGTGCCACCAGTGGAAGTAACAGGGAGACTGAAGCTTTCTTT.

The sample holds a few counts of this clone. CDR3 loop: CASYGWGLAIGEQFF. The CDR3, as DNA: TGTGCCAGTTATGGGTGGGGACTAGCTATAGGGGAGCAGTTCTTC. The V and J genes are TRBV28 and TRBJ2-1, with TRBD2 matching over 9 bases. Per the germline V gene, CDR1 is MDHEN and CDR2 is SYDVKM. Trimming removed 9 bases from V and 10 bases from J; junction bases left unmatched: 16. The CDR3 extends over 15 amino acids.

The J gene is TRBJ1-3, the V gene TRBV30, with D unclear. The germline CDR1 and CDR2 sequences are GTSNPN and SVGIG (reference sequence). CDR3 size: 14 residues. Deletions cut 0 bases from V and 0 bases from J, with 6 bases between. CDR3 in DNA: TGTGCCTGGAGTGTCCTCCGCTCTGGAAACACCATATATTTT. Its protein is CAWSVLRSGNTIYF.

The chain recombines TRBV27 with TRBJ1-3, with 11 bases identical to TRBD1. CDR1 is MNHEY, CDR2 SMNVEV, per germline (reference sequence). This CDR3 has 17 residues. The trim removed 4 bases at V and 3 bases at J, leaving 8 bases unmatched. The CDR3 DNA is TGTGCCAGCAGTTCCAGGTGGACAGGGGGCCTTGGAAACACCATATATTTT. Amino acids: CASSSRWTGGLGNTIYF.

The CDR3 DNA sequence: TGTGCCAGCAGCTCCAGTGGGGGCGGTGGCTACACCTTC. Its protein is CASSSSGGGGYTF. V usage is TRBV7-9 and J usage is TRBJ1-2, with TRBD1 as a possible D gene (6 bases). The CDR3 length is 13 residues. The V gene's germline CDR1 is SEHNR and CDR2 FQNEAQ (reference sequence). Deletions cut 4 bases from V and 7 bases from J, with 13 bases between.

J is TRBJ2-1 and V is TRBV29-1; D possibly corresponds to TRBD1 (5 bases). Deletions cut 6 bases from V and 3 bases from J, with 9 bases between. Germline CDR1 and CDR2: SQVTM and ANQGSEA. This CDR3 has 12 amino acids. The CDR3: CSVPQGYNEQFF. DNA of the CDR3: TGCAGCGTCCCTCAGGGCTACAATGAGCAGTTCTTC.

This chain connects TRBV10-3 to TRBJ1-4; TRBD1 matches at 9 bases. J was trimmed by 5 bases and V by 6 bases; bases with no gene match: 1. CDR1 and CDR2 from the germline V gene are ENHRY and SYGVKD. The CDR3 has 13 amino acids. The CDR3 region has the DNA TGTGCCATCAGGGGGACAGGGAATGAAAAACTGTTTTTT. This translates into CAIRGTGNEKLFF.

The CDR3 sequence is CASITFLAGGEQFF. CDR3 coding DNA: TGTGCCAGCATTACCTTTCTAGCGGGAGGTGAGCAGTTCTTC. V and J are TRBV28 and TRBJ2-1; TRBD2 aligns across 11 bases. The CDR3 runs to 14 residues. In germline, CDR1 is MDHEN, CDR2 SYDVKM. Trimming cost V 7 bases and J 9 bases; bases outside gene matches: 8.

J is TRBJ2-1 and V is TRBV11-2, with 8 bases fitting TRBD2. From germline, CDR1 is SGHAT and CDR2 FQNNGV. The ends lost 7 bases at V and 9 bases at J; junction bases unmatched: 14. There are 15 residues in the CDR3. The CDR3 reads CASTPRERGLGEQFF. CDR3 sequence (DNA): TGTGCCAGCACACCGCGGGAGCGGGGGCTTGGTGAGCAGTTCTTC. Drawing the rest from reference TRBV11-2 and TRBJ2-1, the complete variable domain is EAGVAQSPRYKIIEKRQSVAFWCNPISGHATLYWYQQILGQGPKLLIQFQNNGVVDDSQLPKDRFSAERLKGVDSTLKIQPAKLEDSAVYLCASTPRERGLGEQFFGPGTRLTVL.

V and J are TRBV7-9 and TRBJ2-2; the match to TRBD2 covers 9 bases. Germline lookup yields CDR1 SEHNR and CDR2 FQNEAQ (reference sequence). The CDR3 covers 15 residues. The junction had 5 bases not matched to a gene; V was cut back by 5 bases and J by 4 bases. The CDR3 loop is CASSATSGITGELFF. CDR3 nucleotide sequence: TGTGCCAGCAGCGCGACTAGCGGAATCACCGGGGAGCTGTTTTTT.

The chain has TRBV30 and TRBJ1-5, with D unresolved. Germline V CDR1 and CDR2: GTSNPN, SVGIG (reference sequence). Between the trimmed V and J ends, which lost 4 bases and 5 bases, there was a span of 12 bases. The CDR3 contains 13 residues. The CDR3 loop is CAWTSTDYQPQHF. In DNA form, the CDR3 reads TGTGCCTGGACGTCTACAGATTATCAGCCCCAGCATTTT.

This clone appeared once. This chain connects TRBV3-1 (or the pseudogene TRBV3-2) to TRBJ2-7, with TRBD2 identical over 9 bases. Germline assignment: CDR1 LGHDT and CDR2 YNNKEL (reference sequence). The length of the CDR3 is 14 residues. V was clipped by 5 bases and J by 2 bases; unmatched bases: 4. The CDR3 nucleotides read TGTGCCAGCAGCGAGACTAGCGGAACCTACGAGCAGTACTTC. Protein sequence: CASSETSGTYEQYF.

The chain carries TRBV19 and TRBJ2-7; no reliable D call. The length of the CDR3 is 14 residues. V lost 5 bases and J lost 1, with 12 bases in between. Germline V gene sequence: CDR1 LNHDA, CDR2 SQIVND (reference sequence). The CDR3 protein is CASSDSVLSYEQYF. The CDR3 DNA is TGTGCCAGTAGTGACTCAGTCTTATCCTACGAGCAGTACTTC.

This clone was observed a single time. This rearrangement joins TRBV30 to TRBJ1-6; D might be TRBD1 (6 bases). V lost 4 bases and J lost 9, with 13 bases in between. In germline, CDR1 is GTSNPN, CDR2 SVGIG (reference sequence). CDR3 size: 13 residues. The CDR3 nucleotides are TGTGCCTGGAATGGCCAGGGGTCTTCACCCCTCCACTTT. Translating gives CAWNGQGSSPLHF.

Concerning this clone itself: This CDR3 is also generated by other DNA sequences in the sample. The rearrangement uses TRBV28 and TRBJ1-2; D perhaps matches TRBD1 (5 bases). The CDR3 totals 12 residues. Germline V gene sequence: CDR1 MDHEN, CDR2 SYDVKM. V lost 5 bases, J lost 2 bases, and 6 bases lay in between. Written as DNA, the CDR3 is TGTGCCAGCAGTAGGGGAAACTATGGCTACACCTTC. Residues: CASSRGNYGYTF.

This clone has only a few counts. The V call is TRBV3-1 (or the pseudogene TRBV3-2), the J call TRBJ2-4; TRBD2 might be the D (6 bases). Germline V lookup: CDR1 LGHDT, CDR2 YNNKEL (reference sequence). CDR3 size: 17 residues. The V and J ends lost 0 bases and 0 bases respectively, with 12 bases between them. The CDR3 DNA reads TGTGCCAGCAGCCAAGACCTGGGCGGGATAGCCAAAAACATTCAGTACTTC. Translated: CASSQDLGGIAKNIQYF.